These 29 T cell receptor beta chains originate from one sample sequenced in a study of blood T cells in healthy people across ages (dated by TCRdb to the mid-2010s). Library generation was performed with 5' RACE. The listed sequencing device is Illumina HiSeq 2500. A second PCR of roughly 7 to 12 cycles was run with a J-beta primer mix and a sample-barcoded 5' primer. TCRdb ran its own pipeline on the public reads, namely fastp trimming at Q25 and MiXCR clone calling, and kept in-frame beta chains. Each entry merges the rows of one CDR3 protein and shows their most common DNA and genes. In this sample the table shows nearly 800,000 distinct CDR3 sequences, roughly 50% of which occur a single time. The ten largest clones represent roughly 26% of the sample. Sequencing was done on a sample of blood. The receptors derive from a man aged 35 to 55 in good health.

DNA for the CDR3: TGCGCCAGCAGCTTGGGGGCGGGACCGAACACCGGGGAGCTGTTTTTT. Translation: CASSLGAGPNTGELFF. This rearrangement joins TRBV5-1 to TRBJ2-2; weak D call: TRBD2 (6 bases). Germline V lookup: CDR1 SGHRS, CDR2 YFSETQ. This CDR3 comprises 16 residues. Trimming cost V 0 bases and J 0 bases, with 9 bases left between them. Together with reference TRBV5-1 and TRBJ2-2, the CDR3 gives the full variable domain: KAGVTQTPRYLIKTRGQQVTLSCSPISGHRSVSWYQQTPGQGLQFLFEYFSETQRNKGNFPGRFSGRQFSNSRSEMNVSTLELGDSALYLCASSLGAGPNTGELFFGEGSRLTVL.

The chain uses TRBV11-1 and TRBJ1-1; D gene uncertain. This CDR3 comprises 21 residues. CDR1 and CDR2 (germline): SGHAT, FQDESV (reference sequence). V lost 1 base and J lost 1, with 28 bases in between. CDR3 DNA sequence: TGTGCCAGCAGCTTAGGAGGGTGGTTGGCGGGCCACGGGATCACGAACACTGAAGCTTTCTTT. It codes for CASSLGGWLAGHGITNTEAFF.

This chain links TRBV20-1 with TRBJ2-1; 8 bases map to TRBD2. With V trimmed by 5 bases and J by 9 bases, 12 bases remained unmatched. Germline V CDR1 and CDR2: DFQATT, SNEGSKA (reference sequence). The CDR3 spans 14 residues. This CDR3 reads CSADRQREIGEQFF. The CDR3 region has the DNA TGCAGTGCTGACCGCCAGCGGGAGATTGGTGAGCAGTTCTTC.

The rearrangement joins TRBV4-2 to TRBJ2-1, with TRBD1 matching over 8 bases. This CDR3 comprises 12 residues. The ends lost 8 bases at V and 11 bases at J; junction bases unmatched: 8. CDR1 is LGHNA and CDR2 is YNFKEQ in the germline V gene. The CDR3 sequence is CASDSGGCKQFF. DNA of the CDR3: TGTGCCAGCGATTCAGGGGGCTGCAAGCAGTTCTTC.

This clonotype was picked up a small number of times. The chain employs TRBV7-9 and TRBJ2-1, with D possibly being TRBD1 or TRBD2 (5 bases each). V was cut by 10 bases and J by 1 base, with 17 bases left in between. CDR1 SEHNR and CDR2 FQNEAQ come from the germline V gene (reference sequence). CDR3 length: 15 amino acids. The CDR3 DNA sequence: TGTGCCACAGGCGAGGGGCGCGGGTCCTACAATGAGCAGTTCTTC. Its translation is CATGEGRGSYNEQFF.

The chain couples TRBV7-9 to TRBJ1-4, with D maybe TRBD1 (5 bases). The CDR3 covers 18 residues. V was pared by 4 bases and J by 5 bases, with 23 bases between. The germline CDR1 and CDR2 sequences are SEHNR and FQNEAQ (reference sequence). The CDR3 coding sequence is TGTGCCAGCAGCTCCGCTTCGGGGGTTGCGACCCGAAATGAAAAACTGTTTTTT. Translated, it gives CASSSASGVATRNEKLFF.

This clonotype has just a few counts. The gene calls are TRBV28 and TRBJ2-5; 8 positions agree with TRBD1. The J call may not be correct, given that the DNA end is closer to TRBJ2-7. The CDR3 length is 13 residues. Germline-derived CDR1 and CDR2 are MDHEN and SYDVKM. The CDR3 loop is CASSPSGGSEQYF. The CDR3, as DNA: TGTGCCAGCAGTCCCTCAGGGGGCAGCGAGCAGTACTTC.

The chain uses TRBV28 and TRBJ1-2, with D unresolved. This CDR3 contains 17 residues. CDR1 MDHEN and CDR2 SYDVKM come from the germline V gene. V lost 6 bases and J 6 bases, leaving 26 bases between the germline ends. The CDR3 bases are TGTGCCAGCAGCCTAACAGAGGCAGTCGTGGCTCCGAATGGCTACACCTTC. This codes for CASSLTEAVVAPNGYTF.

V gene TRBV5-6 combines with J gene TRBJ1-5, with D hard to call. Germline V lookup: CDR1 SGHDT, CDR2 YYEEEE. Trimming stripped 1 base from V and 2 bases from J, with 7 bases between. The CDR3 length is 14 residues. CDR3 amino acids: CASSLTVGNQPQHF. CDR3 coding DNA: TGTGCCAGCAGCTTGACAGTCGGCAATCAGCCCCAGCATTTT.

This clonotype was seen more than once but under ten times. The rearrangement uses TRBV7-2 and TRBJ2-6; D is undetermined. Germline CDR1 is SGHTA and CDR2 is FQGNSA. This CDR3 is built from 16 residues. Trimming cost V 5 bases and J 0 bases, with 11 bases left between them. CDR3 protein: CASSPPTGSGANVLTF. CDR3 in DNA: TGTGCCAGCAGCCCGCCGACTGGCTCTGGGGCCAACGTCCTGACTTTC. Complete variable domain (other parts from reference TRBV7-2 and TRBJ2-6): GAGVSQSPSNKVTEKGKDVELRCDPISGHTALYWYRQSLGQGLEFLIYFQGNSAPDKSGLPSDRFSAERTGGSVSTLTIQRTQQEDSAVYLCASSPPTGSGANVLTFGAGSRLTVL.

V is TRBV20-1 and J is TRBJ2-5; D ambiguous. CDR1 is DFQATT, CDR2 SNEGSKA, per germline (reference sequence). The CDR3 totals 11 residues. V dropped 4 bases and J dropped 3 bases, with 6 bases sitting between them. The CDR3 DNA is TGCAGTGCTACCCAAAAAGAGACCCAGTACTTC. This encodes CSATQKETQYF.

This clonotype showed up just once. This CDR3 is CAWSVLRGPSYNEQFF. CDR3 coding DNA: TGTGCCTGGAGTGTACTCAGGGGCCCCTCCTACAATGAGCAGTTCTTC. The chain couples TRBV30 to TRBJ2-1, with D perhaps matching TRBD1 (6 bases). Germline loops: CDR1 GTSNPN, CDR2 SVGIG (reference sequence). The CDR3 contains 16 residues. Trimming took off 0 bases at V and 0 bases at J, with 12 bases between the two ends.

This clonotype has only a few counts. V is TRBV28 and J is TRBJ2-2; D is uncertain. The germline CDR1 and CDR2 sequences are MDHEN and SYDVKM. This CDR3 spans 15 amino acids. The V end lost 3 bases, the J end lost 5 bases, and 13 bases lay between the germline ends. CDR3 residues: CASSFRDRWTGELFF. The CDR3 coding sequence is TGTGCCAGCAGTTTCCGCGATCGGTGGACCGGGGAGCTGTTTTTT.

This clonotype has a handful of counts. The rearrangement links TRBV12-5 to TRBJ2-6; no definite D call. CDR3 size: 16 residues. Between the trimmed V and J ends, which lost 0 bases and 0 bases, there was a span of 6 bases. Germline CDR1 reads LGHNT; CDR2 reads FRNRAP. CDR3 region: CASGLVLGSGANVLTF. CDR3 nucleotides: TGTGCTAGTGGTTTGGTATTGGGCTCTGGGGCCAACGTCCTGACTTTC.

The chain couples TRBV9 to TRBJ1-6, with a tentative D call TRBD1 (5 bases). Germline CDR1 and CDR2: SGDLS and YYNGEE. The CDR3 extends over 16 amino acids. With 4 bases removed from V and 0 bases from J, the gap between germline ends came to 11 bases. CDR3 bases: TGTGCCAGCAGCTCAGGGACGAGCTCCTATAATTCACCCCTCCACTTT. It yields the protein CASSSGTSSYNSPLHF.

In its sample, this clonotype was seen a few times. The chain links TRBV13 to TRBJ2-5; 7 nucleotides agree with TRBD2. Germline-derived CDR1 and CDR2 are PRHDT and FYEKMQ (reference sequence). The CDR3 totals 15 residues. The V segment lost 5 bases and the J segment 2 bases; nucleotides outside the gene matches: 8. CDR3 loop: CASSLRRTSQETQYF. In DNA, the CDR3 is TGTGCCAGCAGCCTAAGGAGGACTAGTCAAGAGACCCAGTACTTC.

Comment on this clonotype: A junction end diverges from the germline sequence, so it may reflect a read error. The CDR3, as DNA: TGTGCCAGCACCTTAGGTGCGGCCCGCACAGATACGCAGTATTTT. Translation: CASTLGAARTDTQYF. The chain couples TRBV7-2 to TRBJ2-3; no definite D call. The CDR3 runs to 15 residues. Germline CDR1 and CDR2: SGHTA and FQGNSA.

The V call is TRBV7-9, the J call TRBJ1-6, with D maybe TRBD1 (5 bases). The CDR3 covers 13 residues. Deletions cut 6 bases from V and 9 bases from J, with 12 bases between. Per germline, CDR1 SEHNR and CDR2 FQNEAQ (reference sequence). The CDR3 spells CASSWPGISPLHF. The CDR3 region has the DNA TGTGCCAGCAGTTGGCCAGGGATTTCACCCCTCCACTTT.

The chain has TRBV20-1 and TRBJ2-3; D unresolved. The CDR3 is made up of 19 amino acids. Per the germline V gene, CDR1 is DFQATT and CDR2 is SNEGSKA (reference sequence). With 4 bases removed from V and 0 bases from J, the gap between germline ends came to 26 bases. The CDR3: CSANFPDDFRSISTDTQYF. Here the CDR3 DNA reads TGCAGTGCTAACTTCCCAGACGATTTCCGATCGATTAGCACAGATACGCAGTATTTT.

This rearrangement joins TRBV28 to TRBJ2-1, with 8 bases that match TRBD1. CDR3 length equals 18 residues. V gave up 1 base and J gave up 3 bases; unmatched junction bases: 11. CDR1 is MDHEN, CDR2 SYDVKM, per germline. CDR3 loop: CASSLSRDRPVYYNEQFF. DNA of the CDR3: TGTGCCAGCAGTTTATCCCGGGACAGGCCTGTCTACTACAATGAGCAGTTCTTC.

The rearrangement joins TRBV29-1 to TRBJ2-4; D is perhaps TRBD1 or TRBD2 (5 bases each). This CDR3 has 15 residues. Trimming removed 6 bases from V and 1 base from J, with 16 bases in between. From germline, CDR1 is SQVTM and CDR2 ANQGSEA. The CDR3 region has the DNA TGCAGCGTAGTGGGCAGGGAGAAGGCCAAAAACATTCAGTACTTC. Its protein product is CSVVGREKAKNIQYF.

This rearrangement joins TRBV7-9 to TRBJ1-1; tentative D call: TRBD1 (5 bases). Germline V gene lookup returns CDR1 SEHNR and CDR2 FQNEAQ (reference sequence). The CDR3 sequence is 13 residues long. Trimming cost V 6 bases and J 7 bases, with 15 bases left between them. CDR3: CASRPRQGIEAFF. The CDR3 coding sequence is TGTGCCAGCAGGCCACGTCAGGGAATTGAAGCTTTCTTT.

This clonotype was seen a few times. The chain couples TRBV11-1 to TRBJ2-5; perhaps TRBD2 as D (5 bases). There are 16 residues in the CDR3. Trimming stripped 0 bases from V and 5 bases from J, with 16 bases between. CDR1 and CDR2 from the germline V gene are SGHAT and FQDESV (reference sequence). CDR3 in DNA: TGTGCCAGCAGCTTAGCGCTCGAGGGTTCGTGGGAGACCCAGTACTTC. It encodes CASSLALEGSWETQYF.

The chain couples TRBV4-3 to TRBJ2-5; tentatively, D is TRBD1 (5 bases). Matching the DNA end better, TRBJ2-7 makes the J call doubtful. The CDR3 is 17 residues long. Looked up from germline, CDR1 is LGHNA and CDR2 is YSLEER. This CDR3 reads CASSQDGQGVGAYEQYF. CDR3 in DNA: TGCGCCAGCAGCCAAGATGGGCAGGGCGTAGGGGCCTACGAGCAGTACTTC.

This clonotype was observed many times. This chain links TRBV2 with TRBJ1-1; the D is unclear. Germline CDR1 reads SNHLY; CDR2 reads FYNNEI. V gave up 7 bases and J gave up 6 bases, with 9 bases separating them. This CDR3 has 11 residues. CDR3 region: CASNIRAEAFF. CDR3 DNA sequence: TGTGCCAGCAATATACGGGCTGAAGCTTTCTTT.

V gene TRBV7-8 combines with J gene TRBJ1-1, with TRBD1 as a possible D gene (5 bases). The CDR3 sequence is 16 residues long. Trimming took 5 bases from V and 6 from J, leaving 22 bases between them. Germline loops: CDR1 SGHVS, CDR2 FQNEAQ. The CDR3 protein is CASSPISPGDSSEAFF. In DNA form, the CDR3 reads TGTGCCAGCAGCCCGATCTCCCCGGGGGATTCTTCTGAAGCTTTCTTT.

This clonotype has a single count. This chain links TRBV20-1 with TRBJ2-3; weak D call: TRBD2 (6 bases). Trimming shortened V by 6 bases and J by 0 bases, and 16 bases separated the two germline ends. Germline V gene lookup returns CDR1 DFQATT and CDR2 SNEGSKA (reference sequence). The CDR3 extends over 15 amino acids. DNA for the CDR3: TGCAGTGCAACAACCGGCGGGACTAGCACAGATACGCAGTATTTT. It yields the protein CSATTGGTSTDTQYF.

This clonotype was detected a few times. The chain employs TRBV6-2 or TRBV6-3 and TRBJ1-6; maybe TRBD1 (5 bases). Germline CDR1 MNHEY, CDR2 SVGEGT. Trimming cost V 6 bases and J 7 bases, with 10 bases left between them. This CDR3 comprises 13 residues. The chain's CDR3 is CASSPGLNSPLHF. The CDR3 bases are TGTGCCAGCAGCCCGGGACTCAATTCACCCCTCCACTTT.

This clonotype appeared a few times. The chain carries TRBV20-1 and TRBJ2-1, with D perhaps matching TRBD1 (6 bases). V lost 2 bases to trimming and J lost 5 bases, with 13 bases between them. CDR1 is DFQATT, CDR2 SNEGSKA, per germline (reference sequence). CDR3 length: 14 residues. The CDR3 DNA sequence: TGCAGTGCTAGATCGAAGGACAGCAACAATGAGCAGTTCTTC. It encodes CSARSKDSNNEQFF.